The 10 T cell receptor beta chains listed next were all sequenced from one sample in a study of T-cell reconstitution after alpha-beta-depleted transplantation in children. Unique molecular identifiers tagged the TCRbeta library. TCRdb reanalysed the PCR reads using MiXCR and keeps one entry per CDR3 protein. The sample consists of roughly 350,000 distinct CDR3 sequences, 15% to 20% of them appearing once. This material consisted of PBMCs, mostly from graft donor cells, taken 360 days after TCRalphabeta/CD19-depleted stem cell transplant. These receptor sequences come from a male patient aged 2 to 10 who had a stem cell transplant for acute lymphoblastic leukemia, so the T cells may come from the graft donor.

The genes are TRBV7-2 and TRBJ2-5, with D maybe TRBD2 (5 bases). Trimming removed 4 bases at V and 1 base at J, with 13 bases between. From germline, CDR1 is SGHTA and CDR2 FQGNSA. CDR3 length: 15 residues. CDR3 region: CASSSPGLFQETQYF. Here the CDR3 DNA reads TGTGCCAGCAGCTCACCGGGGTTGTTCCAAGAGACCCAGTACTTC.

The rearrangement links TRBV6-1 to TRBJ2-3; D gene unclear. CDR1 is MNHNS and CDR2 is SASEGT in the germline V gene. V was clipped by 4 bases and J by 7 bases, with 18 bases between them. CDR3 size: 15 residues. The CDR3 sequence is CASSARNQEWNTQYF. The CDR3 DNA follows: TGTGCCAGCAGTGCAAGGAACCAAGAGTGGAATACGCAGTATTTT.

This chain links TRBV28 with TRBJ2-1; 11 nucleotides line up with TRBD2. The CDR3 loop spans 19 amino acids. The V segment lost 3 bases and the J segment 2 bases; nucleotides outside the gene matches: 12. Germline-derived CDR1 and CDR2 are MDHEN and SYDVKM. CDR3 nucleotide sequence: TGTGCCAGCAGTTTCGCCGGGACTAGCGGACCAGGGACCTACAATGAGCAGTTCTTC. This gives the protein CASSFAGTSGPGTYNEQFF.

This chain joins TRBV15 and TRBJ2-1; a weak D match, TRBD2 (6 bases). Trimming stripped 3 bases from V and 8 bases from J, with 11 bases between. The germline V gene encodes CDR1 LNHNV and CDR2 YYDKDF (reference sequence). This CDR3 region has 13 residues. The CDR3 sequence is CATSRKLAHEQFF. The DNA for the CDR3 is TGTGCCACCAGCAGGAAACTAGCCCATGAGCAGTTCTTC.

This clonotype was seen repeatedly, ten times or more. Here the CDR3 reads CASSVSVRGRSGANVLTF. CDR3 coding DNA: TGTGCCAGCAGCGTATCGGTCAGGGGAAGATCTGGGGCCAACGTCCTGACTTTC. V and J are TRBV9 and TRBJ2-6; possibly TRBD1 for D (6 bases). The CDR3 is made up of 18 amino acids. The germline V gene has CDR1 SGDLS and CDR2 YYNGEE. V was pared by 1 base and J by 1 base, with 15 bases between.

J is TRBJ2-7 and V is TRBV7-2, with D possibly being TRBD1 (5 bases). The CDR3 covers 14 residues. Germline loops: CDR1 SGHTA, CDR2 FQGNSA. Deletions cut 1 base from V and 3 bases from J, with 10 bases between. The CDR3 bases are TGTGCCAGCAGCTTAGGGGCGACAGTCTACGAGCAGTACTTC. It encodes CASSLGATVYEQYF.

J is TRBJ2-3 and V is TRBV28; 12 nucleotides align to TRBD2. From germline, CDR1 is MDHEN and CDR2 SYDVKM. CDR3 length: 18 residues. The V segment lost 5 bases and the J segment 6 bases; nucleotides outside the gene matches: 15. The CDR3: CASSLSRLAGVQGDTQYF. The CDR3 DNA follows: TGTGCCAGCAGTCTTAGCCGACTAGCGGGAGTTCAAGGGGATACGCAGTATTTT. Full variable domain (outside the CDR3, taken from reference TRBV28 and TRBJ2-3): DVKVTQSSRYLVKRTGEKVFLECVQDMDHENMFWYRQDPGLGLRLIYFSYDVKMKEKGDIPEGYSVSREKKERFSLILESASTNQTSMYLCASSLSRLAGVQGDTQYFGPGTRLTVL.

This clonotype has only a few counts. CDR3 sequence: CASSQGIVSYGYTF. CDR3 DNA sequence: TGTGCCAGCAGCCAAGGAATAGTCAGCTATGGCTACACCTTC. V usage is TRBV14 and J usage is TRBJ1-2, with D unresolved. The ends were cut back, 1 base at V and 4 bases at J, with 10 bases in the middle. This CDR3 has 14 amino acids. Germline V gene sequence: CDR1 SGHDN, CDR2 FVKESK.

The CDR3 coding sequence is TGTGCCAGCGGGTTCCCATTAGAGGGGTGGGCCGGGGAGCTGTTTTTT. It specifies CASGFPLEGWAGELFF. This rearrangement joins TRBV6-1 to TRBJ2-2; the D call may be TRBD1 or TRBD2 (5 bases each). Trimming pared 8 bases from V and 6 bases from J, leaving 22 bases between. Germline assignment: CDR1 MNHNS and CDR2 SASEGT. This CDR3 contains 16 residues.

This CDR3 reads CATSRDLERSSYEQYF. Written as DNA, the CDR3 is TGTGCCACCAGCAGAGATCTCGAGCGGAGCTCCTACGAGCAGTACTTC. V is TRBV15 and J is TRBJ2-7; TRBD2 is a possible D gene (5 bases). This CDR3 is built from 16 residues. Germline values: CDR1 LNHNV, CDR2 YYDKDF (reference sequence). V lost 0 bases and J 0 bases, leaving 12 bases between the germline ends.